The sample holds one count of the clone carrying this TCR beta chain. The CDR3 length is 14 residues. CDR1 MDHEN and CDR2 SYDVKM come from the germline V gene. Trimming at V came to 6 bases and at J to 3 bases, leaving 4 bases not matched to a gene. This sample was taken from a study of blood T cell repertoires in COVID-19. Produced via immunoSEQ multiplex PCR; TCRdb's table is partial and in-frame only. Of 350,000 or so clones listed, around nine tenths are singletons. This receptor was taken from a woman between 25 and 40 years old who had been exposed to COVID-19. The gene calls are TRBV28 and TRBJ2-7; the match to TRBD1 covers 11 bases. Sequenced sample: PBMCs or T cells enriched from blood (not recorded which). CDR3 nucleotides: TGTGCCAGCAGCTCCGGGACAGGGGGCTACGAGCAGTACTTC. Amino acid sequence: CASSSGTGGYEQYF.